The source of this T cell receptor (beta chain) is a study of CXCR3-negative and CXCR3-positive naive CD8 T cells. Study-wide findings and caveats: Naive cells positive for CXCR3 carried more hydrophobic TRB CDR3s than CXCR3-negative ones.

With regard to this clonotype: Antigen specificity is unknown.

CD45RO-CCR7+CD27+CD95- expression identified naive CD8+ T cells. It was by 5' RACE with UMI labels that the TRB cDNA libraries were prepared. With the 5' RACE reads reprocessed, TCRdb shows one record per CDR3 protein and no DNA. Its table lists some 140,000 distinct CDR3 sequences. This CDR3 spans 14 amino acids. CDR1 is MDHEN and CDR2 is SYDVKM in the germline V gene. The sample was naive CXCR3+ CD8+ T cells from blood. Indicated subset: CD45RO-CCR7+CD27+CD95- naive CD8+ T cells expressing CXCR3 (TNR3+). This TCR derives from a human donor in good health. Some clones in this sample may be carry-over from other donors' samples. V is TRBV28 and J is TRBJ2-5. The CDR3 is CASSERTLLGTQYF.